A selection of T cell receptor beta chains follows, all from one sample in a study of cytomegalovirus exposure and HLA in healthy donors. Generated by immunoSEQ multiplex PCR, the TCRdb table keeps only in-frame clones and is missing some. The profile shows around 130,000 clones, around 77% of them singletons. The sequenced material came from PBMCs. The receptors come from a man aged 50 to 59 in good health and CMV-seronegative. CDR3s include the opening cysteine and the closing phenylalanine or tryptophan. The order of the fields is CDR3 protein, CDR3 DNA, V gene, clone size, D gene, J gene. The D gene is left open where the match is weak. Clone sizes are given selectively: once, few, many, or a class where the clone is expanded.

CAISGERGSYEQYF | TGTGCCATCAGTGGCGAGCGGGGCTCGTACGAGCAGTACTTC | TRBV10-3 | - | TRBD2 | TRBJ2-7
CASSLAHSKSGAEQYF | TGTGCCAGCAGCTTGGCCCACTCCAAAAGCGGGGCAGAGCAGTACTTC | TRBV5-6 | - | TRBD2 | TRBJ2-7
CASSVLTGGDEQFF | TGCGCCAGCAGTGTTTTGACAGGGGGCGATGAGCAGTTCTTC | TRBV10-2 | - | TRBD1 | TRBJ2-1
CASTGAYEQYF | TGTGCCAGCACAGGGGCCTACGAGCAGTACTTC | TRBV28 | once | - | TRBJ2-7
CASSQELYLDGEQFF | TGTGCCAGCAGCCAAGAGCTCTACCTAGACGGTGAGCAGTTCTTC | TRBV4-2 | - | - | TRBJ2-1
CASSLGAGNEQYF | TGTGCCAGCAGCTTAGGGGCGGGAAACGAGCAGTACTTC | TRBV7-2 | few | - | TRBJ2-7
CATSRARGGGTDTQYF | TGTGCCACCAGCAGAGCCCGGGGTGGAGGCACAGATACGCAGTATTTT | TRBV15 | once | - | TRBJ2-3
CASSLVGGPSTDTQYF | TGTGCCAGCAGTTTAGTGGGGGGGCCTAGCACAGATACGCAGTATTTT | TRBV28 | - | - | TRBJ2-3
CASSESPGSGTGELFF | TGCGCCAGCAGTGAGTCGCCGGGGTCGGGCACCGGGGAGCTGTTTTTT | TRBV10-2 | - | - | TRBJ2-2
CASRNSGSYNEQFF | TGTGCCAGCAGGAATAGCGGTTCCTACAATGAGCAGTTCTTC | TRBV28 | - | - | TRBJ2-1
CASSFDGRPGEKLFF | TGTGCCAGCAGCTTCGACGGGAGGCCCGGTGAAAAACTGTTTTTT | TRBV14 | - | - | TRBJ1-4
CASSKTENQPQHF | TGTGCCAGCAGTAAGACAGAAAATCAGCCCCAGCATTTT | TRBV6-4 | - | - | TRBJ1-5
CASSLPDRSQTQYF | TGTGCCAGCAGTTTACCGGACAGGTCCCAGACCCAGTACTTC | TRBV27 | once | TRBD1 | TRBJ2-5
CASTPPGKEGQPQHF | TGTGCCAGCACTCCCCCAGGCAAAGAGGGTCAGCCCCAGCATTTT | TRBV18 | - | - | TRBJ1-5
CASSLGRLAGGEQYF | TGTGCCAGCAGCTTAGGTAGACTAGCGGGAGGCGAGCAGTACTTC | TRBV7-2 | - | TRBD2 | TRBJ2-7
CASSPTGNSGNTIYF | TGTGCCAGCAGTCCGACAGGCAACTCTGGAAACACCATATATTTT | TRBV2 | - | - | TRBJ1-3
CASSVEGQVVEQYF | TGTGCCAGCAGTGTCGAGGGACAGGTCGTCGAGCAGTACTTC | TRBV6-1 | - | TRBD1 | TRBJ2-7
CSALGRHTPETQYF | TGCAGCGCCCTGGGGCGCCACACTCCAGAGACCCAGTACTTC | TRBV29-1 | - | - | TRBJ2-5
CASSSEREFSYEQYF | TGTGCCAGCAGCTCTGAGCGGGAGTTCTCCTACGAGCAGTACTTC | TRBV11-2 | - | TRBD2 | TRBJ2-7
CASIAGRTAGEQYF | TGTGCCAGCATCGCTGGCCGGACAGCAGGCGAGCAGTACTTC | TRBV28 | - | - | TRBJ2-7
CASSLGSSGRTDTQYF | TGTGCCAGCAGTCTCGGGTCTAGCGGGAGGACAGATACGCAGTATTTT | TRBV28 | - | TRBD2 | TRBJ2-3
CAISESQSSGANVLNF | TGTGCCATCAGTGAGTCGCAGAGCTCTGGGGCCAACGTCCTGAATTTC | TRBV10-3 | - | - | TRBJ2-6
CAWSVGGSSGANVLTF | TGTGCCTGGAGTGTTGGGGGCTCATCTGGGGCCAACGTCCTGACTTTC | TRBV30 | few | - | TRBJ2-6
CASSLSILLAKNIQYF | TGTGCCAGCAGTCTTTCGATACTTCTAGCCAAAAACATTCAGTACTTC | TRBV27 | - | - | TRBJ2-4
CASRTGGFGSKNIQYF | TGTGCCAGCAGAACCGGGGGTTTTGGGAGTAAAAACATTCAGTACTTC | TRBV13 | few | - | TRBJ2-4
CASSFDSGRDIQYF | TGTGCCAGCAGCTTCGATAGCGGGAGAGACATTCAGTACTTC | TRBV5-4 | - | TRBD2 | TRBJ2-4
CASSLRNTGELFF | TGTGCCAGCAGTTTACGGAACACCGGGGAGCTGTTTTTT | TRBV28 | medium-sized | - | TRBJ2-2
CASSKRGLATNEKLFF | TGTGCCAGCAGCAAAAGGGGTTTAGCAACTAATGAAAAACTGTTTTTT | TRBV21-1 | - | - | TRBJ1-4
CASFPLGTSGNEQYF | TGTGCCAGCTTTCCGCTCGGAACTAGCGGGAACGAGCAGTACTTC | TRBV6-1 | - | TRBD2 | TRBJ2-7
CASSEGPPGETQYF | TGTGCCAGCAGCGAGGGTCCCCCAGGGGAGACCCAGTACTTC | TRBV9 | - | - | TRBJ2-5
CASSAQGQGTGELFF | TGTGCCAGCAGTGCCCAAGGACAGGGGACCGGGGAGCTGTTTTTT | TRBV2 | few | TRBD1 | TRBJ2-2
CASSIHREGQPQHF | TGTGCCAGTAGTATCCACAGGGAAGGGCAGCCCCAGCATTTT | TRBV19 | few | - | TRBJ1-5
CASSPNTDTQYF | TGTGCCAGCAGTCCTAACACAGATACGCAGTATTTT | TRBV7-2 | few | - | TRBJ2-3
CASSDGTGLNQPQHF | TGCGCCAGCAGTGATGGGACAGGGTTAAATCAGCCCCAGCATTTT | TRBV10-2 | - | TRBD1 | TRBJ1-5
CASGTATSGSNEQFF | TGTGCCAGTGGAACGGCGACTAGCGGGAGTAATGAGCAGTTCTTC | TRBV19 | - | TRBD2 | TRBJ2-1
CASSLRTSGPRKETQYF | TGTGCCAGCAGTCTACGGACTAGCGGGCCGAGAAAAGAGACCCAGTACTTC | TRBV7-3 | once | TRBD2 | TRBJ2-5
CASSGTDNTEAFF | TGTGCCAGCAGCGGGACAGACAACACTGAAGCTTTCTTT | TRBV6-5 | - | TRBD1 | TRBJ1-1
CASSPRQGGNTEAFF | TGTGCCAGCTCACCAAGGCAGGGCGGAAACACTGAAGCTTTCTTT | TRBV18 | - | - | TRBJ1-1
CASTSSGGTNEKLFF | TGTGCCAGCACGTCGAGCGGGGGAACTAATGAAAAACTGTTTTTT | TRBV6-6 | few | - | TRBJ1-4
CASSFSPGGRYEQYF | TGTGCCAGCAGTTTCTCCCCGGGGGGGAGGTACGAGCAGTACTTC | TRBV27 | - | TRBD2 | TRBJ2-7
CASSRQGENYGYTF | TGTGCCAGCAGTAGACAGGGGGAAAACTATGGCTACACCTTC | TRBV6-5 | - | TRBD1 | TRBJ1-2
CASSRNPGQGAETQYF | TGTGCCAGCAGTCGCAACCCGGGACAGGGGGCAGAGACCCAGTACTTC | TRBV27 | - | TRBD1 | TRBJ2-5
CASSLRQGNSNQPQHF | TGTGCCAGCAGTTTAAGACAGGGAAATAGCAATCAGCCCCAGCATTTT | TRBV28 | - | TRBD1 | TRBJ1-5
CASSLDGQGADTQYF | TGCGCCAGCAGCTTGGATGGACAGGGGGCAGATACGCAGTATTTT | TRBV5-1 | - | TRBD1 | TRBJ2-3
CASAAPGQGNGNTIYF | TGTGCCAGCGCAGCTCCGGGACAGGGTAATGGAAACACCATATATTTT | TRBV25-1 | once | TRBD1 | TRBJ1-3
CASSVAPGGGETQYF | TGTGCCAGCAGCGTAGCACCGGGAGGTGGAGAGACCCAGTACTTC | TRBV9 | few | TRBD2 | TRBJ2-5
CASSYGTAISGNTIYF | TGTGCCAGTAGTTACGGGACAGCGATCTCTGGAAACACCATATATTTT | TRBV19 | - | TRBD1 | TRBJ1-3
CSVREFTSGRTNYNEQFF | TGCAGCGTTAGAGAGTTTACTAGCGGGAGGACAAACTACAATGAGCAGTTCTTC | TRBV29-1 | - | TRBD2 | TRBJ2-1
CASSARDPMITDTQYF | TGTGCCAGCAGCGCCCGGGATCCCATGATCACAGATACGCAGTATTTT | TRBV7-9 | - | - | TRBJ2-3
CASSQGGYQPQHF | TGCGCCAGCAGTCAAGGGGGCTATCAGCCCCAGCATTTT | TRBV10-2 | few | TRBD1 | TRBJ1-5
CASSLGQGVGEQYF | TGTGCCAGCAGCTTGGGGCAGGGTGTAGGCGAGCAGTACTTC | TRBV5-6 | few | - | TRBJ2-7
CASSHNLAGGSYEQYF | TGTGCCAGCAGCCATAATCTAGCGGGAGGGTCCTACGAGCAGTACTTC | TRBV14 | - | TRBD2 | TRBJ2-7
CASRQNRDLNQPQHF | TGTGCCAGCAGGCAGAACAGGGATCTCAATCAGCCCCAGCATTTT | TRBV6-5 | - | - | TRBJ1-5
CASSSQGAGNNEQFF | TGTGCCAGCAGTTCGCAGGGGGCGGGAAACAATGAGCAGTTCTTC | TRBV27 | - | TRBD1 | TRBJ2-1
CASSNTRTGTQPQHF | TGTGCCAGTAGTAACACCCGGACAGGGACTCAGCCCCAGCATTTT | TRBV19 | - | TRBD1 | TRBJ1-5
CAWGSGEETQYF | TGTGCCTGGGGGTCAGGCGAAGAGACCCAGTACTTC | TRBV30 | - | - | TRBJ2-5
CASSQGGSYNEQFF | TGTGCCAGCAGCCAGGGGGGCTCCTACAATGAGCAGTTCTTC | TRBV6-6 | - | - | TRBJ2-1
CAISDGDGNQPQHF | TGTGCCATCAGTGACGGTGATGGCAATCAGCCCCAGCATTTT | TRBV10-3 | - | - | TRBJ1-5
CASSIGQAGETQYF | TGCGCCAGCAGCATAGGACAGGCTGGAGAGACCCAGTACTTC | TRBV5-1 | - | TRBD1 | TRBJ2-5
CASSQERRQTNTGELFF | TGCGCCAGCAGCCAAGAACGGCGGCAGACGAACACCGGGGAGCTGTTTTTT | TRBV4-3 | - | - | TRBJ2-2